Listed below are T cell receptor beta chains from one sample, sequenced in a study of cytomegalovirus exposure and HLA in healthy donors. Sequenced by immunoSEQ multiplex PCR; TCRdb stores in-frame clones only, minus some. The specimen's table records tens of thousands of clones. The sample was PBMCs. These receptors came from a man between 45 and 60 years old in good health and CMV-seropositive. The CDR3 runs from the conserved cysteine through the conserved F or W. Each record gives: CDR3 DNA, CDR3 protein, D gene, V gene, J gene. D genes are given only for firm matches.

cdr3_nt: TGTGCCTGGACTACGGGAGTGGGAGATACGCAGTATTTT; cdr3_aa: CAWTTGVGDTQYF; d_call: .; v_call: TRBV30; j_call: TRBJ2-3
cdr3_nt: TGTGCCAGCAGTGAATCATCGACAGGGTTGGGGTACGAGCAGTACTTC; cdr3_aa: CASSESSTGLGYEQYF; d_call: TRBD1; v_call: TRBV2; j_call: TRBJ2-7
cdr3_nt: TGTGCCAGCAGCTTAAGTGGGACAGGGGGTATCTATGGCTACACCTTC; cdr3_aa: CASSLSGTGGIYGYTF; d_call: TRBD1; v_call: TRBV7-2; j_call: TRBJ1-2
cdr3_nt: TGTGCCAGCAGCTTAACCCGGGGGAACTATGGCTACACCTTC; cdr3_aa: CASSLTRGNYGYTF; d_call: .; v_call: TRBV7-2; j_call: TRBJ1-2
cdr3_nt: TGTGCCACGAGGGACAGAACAACTAATGAAAAACTGTTTTTT; cdr3_aa: CATRDRTTNEKLFF; d_call: TRBD1; v_call: TRBV19; j_call: TRBJ1-4
cdr3_nt: TGCGCCAGCAGCGCGGACTATGAGCAGTTCTTC; cdr3_aa: CASSADYEQFF; d_call: .; v_call: TRBV5-1; j_call: TRBJ2-1
cdr3_nt: TGTGCCAGCAGTCCCCGGGTAGCAACTAATGAAAAACTGTTTTTT; cdr3_aa: CASSPRVATNEKLFF; d_call: .; v_call: TRBV27; j_call: TRBJ1-4
cdr3_nt: TGTGCCAGCAGCTTGGGACAGGGGCGTTCCTACGAGCAGTACTTC; cdr3_aa: CASSLGQGRSYEQYF; d_call: TRBD1; v_call: TRBV5-6; j_call: TRBJ2-7
cdr3_nt: TGTGCCAGCTCACCACCTAGCGGGCTCACAGATACGCAGTATTTT; cdr3_aa: CASSPPSGLTDTQYF; d_call: TRBD2; v_call: TRBV18; j_call: TRBJ2-3
cdr3_nt: TGTGCCAGCAGCTTCCAGGGCTTAGGCAATCAGCCCCAGCATTTT; cdr3_aa: CASSFQGLGNQPQHF; d_call: .; v_call: TRBV7-2; j_call: TRBJ1-5
cdr3_nt: TGCGCCAGCAGCCAAGATCCGAGCAACCTGAGGGCTTTCTTT; cdr3_aa: CASSQDPSNLRAFF; d_call: .; v_call: TRBV4-1; j_call: TRBJ1-1
cdr3_nt: TGTGCCAGCAGCTTTTCAGGATTGGGAAACACCATATATTTT; cdr3_aa: CASSFSGLGNTIYF; d_call: .; v_call: TRBV5-4; j_call: TRBJ1-3
cdr3_nt: TGTGCCTGGGCTTTAGTGGACAGGAACACTGAAGCTTTCTTT; cdr3_aa: CAWALVDRNTEAFF; d_call: .; v_call: TRBV30; j_call: TRBJ1-1
cdr3_nt: TGTGCCAGCAGCTTAGTCAATGAAGCTTTCTTT; cdr3_aa: CASSLVNEAFF; d_call: .; v_call: TRBV11-2; j_call: TRBJ1-1
cdr3_nt: TGTGCCAGCAGCCAAGATCTTGCCGGTCCCGGTTTCTTT; cdr3_aa: CASSQDLAGPGFF; d_call: .; v_call: TRBV4-2; j_call: TRBJ1-1
cdr3_nt: TGTGCCAGTAGTCCCCTGACAGGGAAGGAGTACAATGAGCAGTTCTTC; cdr3_aa: CASSPLTGKEYNEQFF; d_call: TRBD1; v_call: TRBV19; j_call: TRBJ2-1
cdr3_nt: TGCAGCGTCGCCCTTCTGTCGGGAGCTGAAAGGACCGGGGAGCTGTTTTTT; cdr3_aa: CSVALLSGAERTGELFF; d_call: .; v_call: TRBV29-1; j_call: TRBJ2-2
cdr3_nt: TGCGCCAGCAGTGAGTTCCAAACCTACGGCTACACCTTC; cdr3_aa: CASSEFQTYGYTF; d_call: .; v_call: TRBV10-1; j_call: TRBJ1-2
cdr3_nt: TGCGCCAGCAGCACCCCCTGGAGGGGAACTAATGAAAAACTGTTTTTT; cdr3_aa: CASSTPWRGTNEKLFF; d_call: .; v_call: TRBV4-1; j_call: TRBJ1-4
cdr3_nt: TGTGCCAGCAGCTTGCGGTCGGGGAGCACAGATACGCAGTATTTT; cdr3_aa: CASSLRSGSTDTQYF; d_call: .; v_call: TRBV5-6; j_call: TRBJ2-3
cdr3_nt: TGTGCCTGGAGCCCCGAGGGAGGTACGGACCGGAATGAGACCCAGTACTTC; cdr3_aa: CAWSPEGGTDRNETQYF; d_call: .; v_call: TRBV30; j_call: TRBJ2-5
cdr3_nt: TGTGCTAGTGGGGCGGGGAATCAGCCCCAGCATTTT; cdr3_aa: CASGAGNQPQHF; d_call: .; v_call: TRBV12-5; j_call: TRBJ1-5
cdr3_nt: TGCGCCAGCCGTTGGGCCCACGAGCAGTACTTC; cdr3_aa: CASRWAHEQYF; d_call: .; v_call: TRBV5-1; j_call: TRBJ2-7
cdr3_nt: TGTGCCAGCAGCTTCGATACGGCAGGGTACGAGCAGTACTTC; cdr3_aa: CASSFDTAGYEQYF; d_call: .; v_call: TRBV7-2; j_call: TRBJ2-7
cdr3_nt: TGTGCCAGTAGTTTTGACAGATATAGCAATCAGCCCCAGCATTTT; cdr3_aa: CASSFDRYSNQPQHF; d_call: .; v_call: TRBV19; j_call: TRBJ1-5
cdr3_nt: TGTGCCTGGAGGAATACAGCTGAAGCTTTCTTT; cdr3_aa: CAWRNTAEAFF; d_call: .; v_call: TRBV30; j_call: TRBJ1-1
cdr3_nt: TGTGCCAGCAGTTTATACAGGGCAGGAAACACCATATATTTT; cdr3_aa: CASSLYRAGNTIYF; d_call: .; v_call: TRBV28; j_call: TRBJ1-3
cdr3_nt: TGTGCCAGCAGTTACTCACCCCCGGGACATTTGGATGAGCAGTTCTTC; cdr3_aa: CASSYSPPGHLDEQFF; d_call: .; v_call: TRBV6-5; j_call: TRBJ2-1
cdr3_nt: TGTGCTAGCAGCCCGGTAGCGGGAGGCCGGTTGCAGTTCTTC; cdr3_aa: CASSPVAGGRLQFF; d_call: TRBD2; v_call: TRBV6-5; j_call: TRBJ2-1
cdr3_nt: TGTGCCAGCAGTTCCAGGGGACATTTCTACGAGCAGTACTTC; cdr3_aa: CASSSRGHFYEQYF; d_call: .; v_call: TRBV27; j_call: TRBJ2-7
cdr3_nt: TGTGCCAGCAGCTTAGTGAGTTGGCAGGACTATGGCTACACCTTC; cdr3_aa: CASSLVSWQDYGYTF; d_call: .; v_call: TRBV7-9; j_call: TRBJ1-2
cdr3_nt: TGTGCCTGGGAACGGACAGCCTCAGATACGCAGTATTTT; cdr3_aa: CAWERTASDTQYF; d_call: .; v_call: TRBV30; j_call: TRBJ2-3
cdr3_nt: TGTGCCAGCTCACCCAGACAGAACGAAGCTTTCTTT; cdr3_aa: CASSPRQNEAFF; d_call: .; v_call: TRBV18; j_call: TRBJ1-1
cdr3_nt: TGTGCCAGCAGCGAGCGGGAGGCTGACGGGGAGCTGTTTTTT; cdr3_aa: CASSEREADGELFF; d_call: TRBD2; v_call: TRBV9; j_call: TRBJ2-2
cdr3_nt: TGTGCCAGTAGTTACCCTGTCTGGTCAGGGGCCGAGGAAGGGAACATTCAGTACTTC; cdr3_aa: CASSYPVWSGAEEGNIQYF; d_call: .; v_call: TRBV19; j_call: TRBJ2-4
cdr3_nt: TGTGCCAGCAGCCCTTACCGCTTACCGGGACAGGGATACAATGAGCAGTTCTTC; cdr3_aa: CASSPYRLPGQGYNEQFF; d_call: TRBD1; v_call: TRBV7-9; j_call: TRBJ2-1
cdr3_nt: TGTGCCAGCAGCGTAGAAGGGCAGGGCACTGAAGCTTTCTTT; cdr3_aa: CASSVEGQGTEAFF; d_call: .; v_call: TRBV9; j_call: TRBJ1-1
cdr3_nt: TGTGCCAGCAGCGTAGGGGGCGGGAGAGGCTACGAGCAGTACTTC; cdr3_aa: CASSVGGGRGYEQYF; d_call: TRBD2; v_call: TRBV9; j_call: TRBJ2-7
cdr3_nt: TGTGCCAGCAGCTCGGGACTAGTTTTCGGCGAGGCGTTCTTC; cdr3_aa: CASSSGLVFGEAFF; d_call: TRBD2; v_call: TRBV11-3; j_call: TRBJ2-1
cdr3_nt: TGTGCCAGCAGTTTCTCAGGGAATCAGCCCCAGCATTTT; cdr3_aa: CASSFSGNQPQHF; d_call: .; v_call: TRBV27; j_call: TRBJ1-5
cdr3_nt: TGTGCCAGCAGCCCCCGGGACAGGGCCACAGATACGCAGTATTTT; cdr3_aa: CASSPRDRATDTQYF; d_call: TRBD1; v_call: TRBV11-3; j_call: TRBJ2-3
cdr3_nt: TGTGCCAGTAGTCCCTCCGGGAGGGAGCAGTTCTTC; cdr3_aa: CASSPSGREQFF; d_call: TRBD2; v_call: TRBV19; j_call: TRBJ2-1
cdr3_nt: TGTGCCTGGAGGTCGACAGATACGCAGTATTTT; cdr3_aa: CAWRSTDTQYF; d_call: .; v_call: TRBV30; j_call: TRBJ2-3
cdr3_nt: TGTGCCAGCAGTAGGGGTCAAGAGACCCAGTACTTC; cdr3_aa: CASSRGQETQYF; d_call: .; v_call: TRBV27; j_call: TRBJ2-5
cdr3_nt: TGTGCCTGGAACCCTGGGGCCTCCCAGCAGTTCTTC; cdr3_aa: CAWNPGASQQFF; d_call: .; v_call: TRBV30; j_call: TRBJ2-1
cdr3_nt: TGCGCCAGCAGCCACACAGGGAACACCGGGGAGCTGTTTTTT; cdr3_aa: CASSHTGNTGELFF; d_call: .; v_call: TRBV4-3; j_call: TRBJ2-2
cdr3_nt: TGTGCCTGGAGCTACGGGAGGGCCACCCAGTACTTC; cdr3_aa: CAWSYGRATQYF; d_call: TRBD2; v_call: TRBV30; j_call: TRBJ2-5
cdr3_nt: TGTGCCAGCAGCCCTGGGAAGGGGTCCTATGGCTACACCTTC; cdr3_aa: CASSPGKGSYGYTF; d_call: .; v_call: TRBV11-2; j_call: TRBJ1-2